Presented here are 5 T cell receptor beta chains from one specimen sequenced in a study of identifying expanded T cells in peripheral blood. Assay used: immunoSEQ multiplex PCR; TCRdb lists only in-frame clones, some missing. The repertoire consists of 50,000 to 60,000 clones, with under 85% occurring once and the leading ten covering approximately 19%. The sample taken for sequencing was blood. The origin of the receptors is a person between 18 and 70 years old in good health.

The chain employs TRBV9 and TRBJ2-1, with D perhaps TRBD2 (6 bases). Deletions cut 3 bases from V and 4 bases from J, with 11 bases between. Germline CDR1 reads SGDLS; CDR2 reads YYNGEE. The CDR3 runs to 14 residues. CDR3 region: CASSAQGLYNEQFF. Written as DNA, the CDR3 is TGTGCCAGCAGCGCCCAGGGACTTTACAATGAGCAGTTCTTC. Full variable domain (outside the CDR3, taken from reference TRBV9 and TRBJ2-1): DSGVTQTPKHLITATGQRVTLRCSPRSGDLSVYWYQQSLDQGLQFLIQYYNGEERAKGNILERFSAQQFPDLHSELNLSSLELGDSALYFCASSAQGLYNEQFFGPGTRLTVL.

The chain links TRBV1 to TRBJ1-6. TRBV1 is recorded as a pseudogene. The CDR3 extends over 15 amino acids. The CDR3 sequence: CTSSQDGADNSPLHF. The CDR3 DNA reads as TGCACCAGCAGCCAAGATGGCGCAGACAATTCACCCCTCCACTTT.

The V and J genes are TRBV5-1 and TRBJ2-1; the D gene is possibly TRBD2 (6 bases). V was cut by 1 base and J by 0 bases, with 8 bases left in between. CDR1 and CDR2 (germline): SGHRS, YFSETQ. The CDR3 has 15 residues. In DNA, the CDR3 is TGCGCCAGCAGCTTGATCGGGAGCTCCTACAATGAGCAGTTCTTC. Its translation is CASSLIGSSYNEQFF.

V gene TRBV19 combines with J gene TRBJ1-5; D is possibly TRBD1 (6 bases). Trimming took off 3 bases at V and 5 bases at J, with 14 bases between the two ends. Germline CDR1 reads LNHDA; CDR2 reads SQIVND (reference sequence). The CDR3 is 15 amino acids. This CDR3 is CASSIRGAGHQPQHF. DNA of the CDR3: TGTGCCAGTAGTATTCGGGGGGCAGGGCATCAGCCCCAGCATTTT.

This chain links TRBV4-1 with TRBJ2-1; 7 bases match TRBD1. This CDR3 is 15 amino acids long. After removal of 1 base from V and 11 bases from J, the junction contained 11 bases not matched to a gene. Germline V gene lookup returns CDR1 MGHRA and CDR2 YSYEKL. The CDR3 sequence: CASSQGSFQGEKQFF. The CDR3 DNA is TGCGCCAGCAGCCAAGGGTCTTTCCAGGGGGAGAAGCAGTTCTTC.